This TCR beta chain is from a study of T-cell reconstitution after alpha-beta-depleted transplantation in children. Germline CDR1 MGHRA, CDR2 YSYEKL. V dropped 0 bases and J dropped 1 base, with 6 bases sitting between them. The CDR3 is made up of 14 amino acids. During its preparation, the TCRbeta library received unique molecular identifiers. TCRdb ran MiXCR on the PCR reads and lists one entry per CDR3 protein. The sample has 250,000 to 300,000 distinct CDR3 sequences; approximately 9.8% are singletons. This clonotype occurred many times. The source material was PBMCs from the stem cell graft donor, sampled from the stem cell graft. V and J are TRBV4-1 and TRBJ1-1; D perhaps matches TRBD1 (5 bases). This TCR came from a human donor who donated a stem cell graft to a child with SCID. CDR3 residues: CASSQEGANTEAFF. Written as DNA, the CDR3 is TGCGCCAGCAGCCAAGAAGGGGCGAACACTGAAGCTTTCTTT.